This passage covers 24 T cell receptor beta chains from one sample sequenced in a study of T-cell memory formation after mild COVID-19. Using its own MiXCR run on the 5' RACE reads, TCRdb lists one record per CDR3 protein. This sample carries around 370,000 distinct CDR3 sequences, under 25% of them seen once, and the ten largest clones take around an eighth. Sequencing was done on a sample of PBMCs or a T cell subset sorted from them (not recorded which). The receptors were sampled from an adult woman who had mild COVID-19 (a few samples of this study predate the infection). Cell type and time point are not known.

This clonotype was seen many times. V usage is TRBV7-2 and J usage is TRBJ2-5; perhaps TRBD2 as D (6 bases). V lost 1 base and J lost 5, with 14 bases in between. CDR3 length equals 15 residues. Looked up from germline, CDR1 is SGHTA and CDR2 is FQGNSA. The CDR3 loop is CASSLVGEVIETQYF. As DNA, the CDR3 is TGTGCCAGCAGCTTAGTTGGGGAGGTGATTGAGACCCAGTACTTC. The variable domain in full, with the rest retrieved from reference TRBV7-2 and TRBJ2-5, is GAGVSQSPSNKVTEKGKDVELRCDPISGHTALYWYRQSLGQGLEFLIYFQGNSAPDKSGLPSDRFSAERTGGSVSTLTIQRTQQEDSAVYLCASSLVGEVIETQYFGPGTRLLVL.

This clonotype has just a few counts. CDR3: CASSLTSGGLTEQYF. CDR3 bases: TGCGCCAGCAGCTTGACTAGCGGGGGACTTACCGAGCAGTACTTC. The J gene is TRBJ2-7, the V gene TRBV5-1; 11 positions agree with TRBD2. Germline CDR1 is SGHRS and CDR2 is YFSETQ. The length of the CDR3 is 15 residues. V shed 1 base, J shed 6 bases, and the junction held 6 bases outside the gene matches.

This clonotype was found many times. V is TRBV12-3 or TRBV12-4 and J is TRBJ2-3, with TRBD2 identical over 10 bases. The V segment lost 5 bases and the J segment 4 bases; nucleotides outside the gene matches: 6. The CDR3 has 15 amino acids. CDR3 DNA sequence: TGTGCCAGCAGTCCTGACGGGACTAGCGCAGATACGCAGTATTTT. This codes for CASSPDGTSADTQYF.

This chain uses TRBV3-1 with TRBJ1-1, with a possible D match to TRBD1 (5 bases). There are 16 residues in the CDR3. The germline CDR1 and CDR2 sequences are LGHDT and YNNKEL (reference sequence). V dropped 1 base and J dropped 0 bases, with 12 bases sitting between them. CDR3 nucleotides: TGTGCCAGCAGCCAAGGGGGCAGCACCATGAACACTGAAGCTTTCTTT. Translation: CASSQGGSTMNTEAFF.

The rearrangement uses TRBV6-2 or TRBV6-3 and TRBJ2-1, with TRBD2 matching over 7 bases. Per germline, CDR1 MNHEY and CDR2 SVGEGT. With V trimmed by 7 bases and J by 10 bases, 16 bases remained unmatched. There are 15 residues in the CDR3. CDR3 nucleotide sequence: TGTGCCAGCAAGCGGTTCGGGGGGTTACAGTCCGAGCAGTTCTTC. Translating gives CASKRFGGLQSEQFF.

This clonotype occurred a few times. The chain combines TRBV28 with TRBJ2-7, with D perhaps matching TRBD1 or TRBD2 (5 bases each). V shed 3 bases and J shed 7 bases, with 13 bases lying between them. This CDR3 is built from 13 residues. Germline CDR1 and CDR2: MDHEN and SYDVKM. CDR3 in amino acids: CASSLGRDGEQYF. The CDR3 DNA reads as TGTGCCAGCAGTTTGGGACGGGACGGGGAGCAGTACTTC.

This chain joins TRBV5-1 and TRBJ2-1; weak D call: TRBD2 (5 bases). This CDR3 spans 15 amino acids. Germline V lookup: CDR1 SGHRS, CDR2 YFSETQ. The ends were cut back, 3 bases at V and 6 bases at J, with 16 bases in the middle. CDR3 bases: TGCGCCAGCAGCTCAGATACCGGGGTGATCAATGAGCAGTTCTTC. This encodes CASSSDTGVINEQFF.

The table lists this clonotype with a few counts. Here the CDR3 DNA reads TGCGCCAGCAGCCAAGAACAGGGTTGGGGTGGCTACACCTTC. As protein: CASSQEQGWGGYTF. The rearrangement uses TRBV4-3 and TRBJ1-2, with D possibly matching TRBD1 (6 bases). CDR1 LGHNA and CDR2 YSLEER come from the germline V gene. The CDR3 runs to 14 residues. V was clipped by 0 bases and J by 7 bases, with 12 bases between them.

CDR3 loop: CASSVRPDREEDTQYF. The CDR3 DNA is TGTGCCAGCAGCGTCCGCCCGGACAGGGAGGAAGATACGCAGTATTTT. The V gene is TRBV9, the J gene TRBJ2-3, with 8 positions matching TRBD1. From germline, CDR1 is SGDLS and CDR2 YYNGEE. There are 16 residues in the CDR3. Germline trimming cut 2 bases from V and 5 bases from J; bases unmatched to any gene: 10.

This sequence joins TRBV20-1 and TRBJ1-5, with D perhaps matching TRBD1 (5 bases). The length of the CDR3 is 15 residues. Germline-derived CDR1 and CDR2 are DFQATT and SNEGSKA (reference sequence). V was cut by 6 bases and J by 1 base, with 16 bases left in between. The CDR3 is CSAGGPPRSNQPQHF. Here the CDR3 DNA reads TGCAGTGCCGGGGGACCGCCAAGGAGCAATCAGCCCCAGCATTTT.

The gene calls are TRBV2 and TRBJ1-4, with D maybe TRBD1 (5 bases). Germline assignment: CDR1 SNHLY and CDR2 FYNNEI. V lost 2 bases to trimming and J lost 7 bases, with 11 bases between them. The CDR3 has 14 amino acids. CDR3 DNA sequence: TGTGCCAGCAGTGAACCGGGACGGAGTGAAAAACTGTTTTTT. Amino acid sequence: CASSEPGRSEKLFF.

This clonotype was seen at least ten times. This chain uses TRBV20-1 with TRBJ2-3, with no clear D. Per germline, CDR1 DFQATT and CDR2 SNEGSKA (reference sequence). Deletions cut 6 bases from V and 6 bases from J, with 22 bases between. This CDR3 is built from 15 residues. The CDR3: CSAPILGRDADTQYF. DNA for the CDR3: TGCAGTGCCCCTATTCTTGGGCGAGATGCGGATACGCAGTATTTT.

The chain combines TRBV15 with TRBJ2-7; D remains unclear. Germline loops: CDR1 LNHNV, CDR2 YYDKDF (reference sequence). The CDR3 has 16 amino acids. With 1 base removed from V and 2 bases from J, the gap between germline ends came to 15 bases. The CDR3 spells CATSRARTVVTYEQYF. The CDR3 DNA is TGTGCCACCAGCAGAGCTAGGACGGTCGTTACCTACGAGCAGTACTTC.

The rearrangement joins TRBV2 to TRBJ1-1, with TRBD1 identical over 7 bases. J was trimmed by 4 bases and V by 6 bases; bases with no gene match: 8. This CDR3 contains 14 residues. Germline CDR1 reads SNHLY; CDR2 reads FYNNEI. This CDR3 reads CASSGQALSTEAFF. The DNA of the CDR3 is TGTGCCAGCAGCGGACAGGCCCTTAGCACTGAAGCTTTCTTT.

This clonotype was counted between two and nine times. V and J are TRBV7-8 and TRBJ1-6, with D perhaps TRBD1 (5 bases). There are 15 residues in the CDR3. Germline assignment: CDR1 SGHVS and CDR2 FQNEAQ. Between the trimmed V and J ends, which lost 4 bases and 7 bases, there was a span of 14 bases. For the CDR3, the DNA is TGTGCCAGCAGCTCCACCCAGGGTTGGAATTCACCCCTCCACTTT. Translated, it gives CASSSTQGWNSPLHF.

This clonotype was recorded a few times. V usage is TRBV3-1 and J usage is TRBJ2-7, with no clear D. This CDR3 contains 14 residues. V lost 6 bases, J lost 0 bases, and 12 bases lay in between. CDR1 is LGHDT and CDR2 is YNNKEL in the germline V gene (reference sequence). CDR3 nucleotide sequence: TGTGCCAGCAGTGAATTCGGAGCCTCCTACGAGCAGTACTTC. This sequence encodes CASSEFGASYEQYF.

This clonotype was counted only a few times. The chain recombines TRBV9 with TRBJ2-3; a possible D gene is TRBD2 (7 bases). The V end lost 3 bases, the J end lost 3 bases, and 17 bases lay between the germline ends. CDR3 size: 16 residues. Per germline, CDR1 SGDLS and CDR2 YYNGEE. In DNA, the CDR3 is TGTGCCAGCAGCGCAGGCTGGGGGGGGCCGACAGATACGCAGTATTTT. It encodes CASSAGWGGPTDTQYF. Together with reference TRBV9 and TRBJ2-3, the CDR3 gives the full variable domain: DSGVTQTPKHLITATGQRVTLRCSPRSGDLSVYWYQQSLDQGLQFLIQYYNGEERAKGNILERFSAQQFPDLHSELNLSSLELGDSALYFCASSAGWGGPTDTQYFGPGTRLTVL.

The chain has TRBV24-1 and TRBJ1-5, with a tentative D call TRBD1 (5 bases). CDR3 length: 17 amino acids. In germline, CDR1 is KGHDR, CDR2 SFDVKD. Trimming removed 3 bases at V and 2 bases at J, with 16 bases between. The CDR3 here is CATSDGAGLGGNQPQHF. In nucleotides, the CDR3 is TGTGCCACCAGTGATGGCGCAGGGCTGGGTGGCAATCAGCCCCAGCATTTT.

This clonotype was observed a few times. The V call is TRBV4-2, the J call TRBJ1-6; no clear D. V gave up 4 bases and J gave up 6 bases, with 7 bases separating them. The CDR3 length is 13 residues. Germline V gene sequence: CDR1 LGHNA, CDR2 YNFKEQ. The CDR3 DNA reads as TGTGCCAGCAGCCGCGGCAGTAATTCACCCCTCCACTTT. It codes for CASSRGSNSPLHF.

The V call is TRBV6-5, the J call TRBJ2-7; D uncertain. Trimming took off 2 bases at V and 4 bases at J, with 24 bases between the two ends. Germline-derived CDR1 and CDR2 are MNHEY and SVGAGI. This CDR3 is built from 18 residues. The CDR3 is CASSYRPAVGMVSYEQYF. The CDR3 nucleotides are TGTGCCAGCAGTTACCGCCCCGCAGTGGGAATGGTTAGTTACGAGCAGTACTTC.

This clonotype was picked up a small number of times. The chain employs TRBV5-1 and TRBJ2-7; 12 positions agree with TRBD2. The V gene end was trimmed by 0 bases and the J gene end by 4 bases; junction bases not matched to a gene: 5. The CDR3 extends over 16 amino acids. From germline, CDR1 is SGHRS and CDR2 YFSETQ. For the CDR3, the DNA is TGCGCCAGCAGCTTGGGACTAGCGGGGGATTTGTACGAGCAGTACTTC. Protein sequence: CASSLGLAGDLYEQYF.

This clonotype was picked up a small number of times. This chain joins TRBV6-5 and TRBJ2-1, with D uncertain. V was cut by 0 bases and J by 9 bases, with 6 bases left in between. CDR3 length: 12 amino acids. Germline loops: CDR1 MNHEY, CDR2 SVGAGI. Here the CDR3 reads CASSYSRPEQFF. The DNA for the CDR3 is TGTGCCAGCAGTTACTCGAGACCTGAGCAGTTCTTC.

The rearrangement joins TRBV6-1 to TRBJ1-5; D not certain. Germline CDR1 reads MNHNS; CDR2 reads SASEGT. The length of the CDR3 is 14 residues. V lost 4 bases and J lost 4, with 11 bases in between. The CDR3 sequence is CASSARTGNQPQHF. The CDR3 DNA sequence: TGTGCCAGCAGTGCGCGGACGGGAAATCAGCCCCAGCATTTT.

This clonotype has just a few counts. V is TRBV30 and J is TRBJ2-7, with no clear D. The CDR3 has 12 residues. V lost 0 bases to trimming and J lost 7 bases, with 10 bases between them. Per germline, CDR1 GTSNPN and CDR2 SVGIG (reference sequence). The CDR3 nucleotides read TGTGCCTGGAGTGTATTTGGGTGGGAGCAGTACTTC. It translates to CAWSVFGWEQYF.